This T cell receptor (beta chain) was captured in a study of T-cell memory formation after mild COVID-19. This CDR3 spans 19 amino acids. The germline V gene encodes CDR1 GTSNPN and CDR2 SVGIG (reference sequence). The trim removed 4 bases at V and 6 bases at J, leaving 24 bases unmatched. MiXCR, applied by TCRdb to the 5' RACE reads, yields one record per CDR3 protein. This sample has 450,000 to 650,000 distinct CDR3 sequences; approximately 19% occur once, and the top ten carry around 12%. The sequenced sample was PBMCs or a T cell subset sorted from them (not recorded which). This TCR came from an adult woman who had mild COVID-19 (a few samples of this study predate the infection). Cell type and time point are not known. The chain uses TRBV30 and TRBJ2-1; TRBD2 matches at 7 bases. The CDR3 nucleotides are TGTGCCTGGATTAAGGGGTTACTGAAGGCGGGAGTAAGGGGCAATGAGCAGTTCTTC. This translates into CAWIKGLLKAGVRGNEQFF. Using reference TRBV30 and TRBJ2-1 for the parts outside the CDR3, the full variable domain is SQTIHQWPATLVQPVGSPLSLECTVEGTSNPNLYWYRQAAGRGLQLLFYSVGIGQISSEVPQNLSASRPQDRQFILSSKKLLLSDSGFYLCAWIKGLLKAGVRGNEQFFGPGTRLTVL.